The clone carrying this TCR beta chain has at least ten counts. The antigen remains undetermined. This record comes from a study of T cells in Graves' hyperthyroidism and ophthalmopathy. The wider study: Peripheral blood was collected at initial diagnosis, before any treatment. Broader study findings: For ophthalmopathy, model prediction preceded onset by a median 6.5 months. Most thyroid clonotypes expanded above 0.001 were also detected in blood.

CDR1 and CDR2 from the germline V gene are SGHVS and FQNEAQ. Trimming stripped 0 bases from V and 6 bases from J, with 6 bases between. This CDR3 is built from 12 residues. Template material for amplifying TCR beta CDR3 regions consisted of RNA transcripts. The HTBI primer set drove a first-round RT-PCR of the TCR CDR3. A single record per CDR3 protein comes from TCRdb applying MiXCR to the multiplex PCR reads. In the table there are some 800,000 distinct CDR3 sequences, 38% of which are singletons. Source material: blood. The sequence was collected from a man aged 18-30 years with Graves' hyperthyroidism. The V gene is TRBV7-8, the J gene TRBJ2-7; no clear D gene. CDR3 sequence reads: CASSLAQSEQYF. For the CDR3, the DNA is TGTGCCAGCAGCTTAGCGCAAAGCGAGCAGTACTTC.